Below, 17 T cell receptor beta chains from the same sample are listed, as sequenced in a study of cytomegalovirus exposure and HLA in healthy donors. The PCR ran on 60 Vbeta and 13 Jbeta primers. Clones were read by immunoSEQ multiplex PCR, and TCRdb kept only the in-frame ones, dropping some. The data show around 120,000 clones, around three quarters seen once. The sequencing sample was made of PBMCs. The source of these receptors is a woman aged 35 to 49 in good health and CMV-seropositive.

The chain joins TRBV7-3 to TRBJ2-1, with 8 bases that match TRBD2. V lost 4 bases and J lost 5; bases outside the gene matches: 7. Germline V gene data show CDR1 as SGHTA and CDR2 as FQGTGA. This CDR3 comprises 15 residues. CDR3: CASSWGLGTHNEQFF. The CDR3 bases are TGTGCCAGCAGCTGGGGACTAGGGACCCACAATGAGCAGTTCTTC.

The CDR3 DNA reads TGTGCCAGCAGCTTAATGTCCGTCTACGAGCAGTACTTC. It is translated as CASSLMSVYEQYF. The chain employs TRBV7-2 and TRBJ2-7; D remains ambiguous. The ends were cut back, 2 bases at V and 3 bases at J, with 8 bases in the middle. Germline V lookup: CDR1 SGHTA, CDR2 FQGNSA. CDR3 length: 13 amino acids.

The V call is TRBV19, the J call TRBJ2-2; D may be TRBD2 (6 bases). Trimming stripped 6 bases from V and 6 bases from J, with 8 bases between. Germline CDR1 and CDR2: LNHDA and SQIVND (reference sequence). The CDR3 is 12 amino acids. The CDR3 loop is CASRWGAGELFF. The CDR3 DNA follows: TGTGCCAGTAGATGGGGGGCCGGGGAGCTGTTTTTT.

The gene calls are TRBV5-1 and TRBJ2-5, with 8 bases identical to TRBD2. V was pared by 3 bases and J by 3 bases, with 7 bases of the junction left unmatched. Germline V gene data show CDR1 as SGHRS and CDR2 as YFSETQ. The CDR3 sequence is 15 residues long. The CDR3 bases are TGCGCCAGCAGCTCCACCGGGACTAGGGAAGAGACCCAGTACTTC. Its translation is CASSSTGTREETQYF.

The chain recombines TRBV27 with TRBJ2-3, with 7 bases lining up with TRBD2. The CDR3 is 16 amino acids. The junction had 14 bases not matched to a gene; V was cut back by 6 bases and J by 5 bases. CDR1 MNHEY and CDR2 SMNVEV come from the germline V gene (reference sequence). The CDR3: CASSRRLASGVDTQYF. The CDR3 DNA reads TGTGCCAGCAGCCGTCGACTAGCCTCTGGGGTAGATACGCAGTATTTT.

The chain has TRBV25-1 and TRBJ2-4, with 9 bases matching TRBD1. J lost 6 bases, V lost 3 bases, and 6 bases had no gene match. The length of the CDR3 is 15 residues. Germline V lookup: CDR1 MGHDK, CDR2 SYGVNS. The DNA for the CDR3 is TGTGCCAGCAGTGACCGGGACAGGGAAACAAACATTCAGTACTTC. The encoded protein is CASSDRDRETNIQYF.

The chain is built from TRBV6-1 and TRBJ2-7; 7 bases match TRBD1. The CDR3 runs 16 residues. The germline V gene has CDR1 MNHNS and CDR2 SASEGT. The ends lost 5 bases at V and 3 bases at J; junction bases unmatched: 13. CDR3 nucleotides: TGTGCCAGCAGTCAAGGGACAGTGCTATTCGACTACGAGCAGTACTTC. Its translation: CASSQGTVLFDYEQYF.

V gene TRBV27 combines with J gene TRBJ1-1, with unresolved D. Per germline, CDR1 MNHEY and CDR2 SMNVEV (reference sequence). The CDR3 is 14 residues long. Trimming removed 4 bases from V and 0 bases from J, with 9 bases in between. CDR3 sequence reads: CASSSYTLNTEAFF. CDR3 in DNA: TGTGCCAGCAGTTCATACACACTGAACACTGAAGCTTTCTTT.

The genes are TRBV9 and TRBJ2-5, with no clear D. The CDR3 totals 14 residues. CDR1 SGDLS and CDR2 YYNGEE come from the germline V gene. V shed 4 bases and J shed 3 bases, with 13 bases lying between them. Here the CDR3 DNA reads TGTGCCAGCAGCCCCAGCAACAGAGAAGAGACCCAGTACTTC. It specifies CASSPSNREETQYF.

The genes are TRBV6-5 and TRBJ1-3; D ambiguous. The germline V gene has CDR1 MNHEY and CDR2 SVGAGI. CDR3 length: 14 residues. Trimming took off 6 bases at V and 2 bases at J, with 11 bases between the two ends. The CDR3, as DNA: TGTGCCAGCAGAACGACGAGGGCTGGAAACACCATATATTTT. Translating gives CASRTTRAGNTIYF.

V is TRBV18 and J is TRBJ1-1, with D uncertain. Per the germline V gene, CDR1 is KGHSH and CDR2 is LQKENI. V lost 3 bases and J 3 bases, leaving 8 bases between the germline ends. This CDR3 region has 13 residues. DNA for the CDR3: TGTGCCAGCTCACCTTCCGAGCACACTGAAGCTTTCTTT. Its translation is CASSPSEHTEAFF.

The sample holds one count of this clone. The V and J genes are TRBV19 and TRBJ1-2, with D possibly TRBD1 on 5 matching bases. V was trimmed by 5 bases and J by 0 bases, leaving 13 bases between them. CDR3 length equals 15 residues. Germline lookup yields CDR1 LNHDA and CDR2 SQIVND (reference sequence). CDR3 amino acids: CASSPAGDTNYGYTF. The CDR3 nucleotides are TGTGCCAGTAGTCCCGCGGGGGATACTAACTATGGCTACACCTTC.

The V and J genes are TRBV7-2 and TRBJ1-5, with D maybe TRBD1 (5 bases). Trimming left V 5 bases short and J 1 base short, with 21 bases between. Germline CDR1 is SGHTA and CDR2 is FQGNSA. This CDR3 has 18 amino acids. The CDR3 here is CASSPSGGFFSSNQPQHF. The CDR3 nucleotides read TGTGCCAGCAGCCCCTCGGGGGGGTTCTTCAGCAGCAATCAGCCCCAGCATTTT. The variable domain in full, completed from reference TRBV7-2 and TRBJ1-5, reads GAGVSQSPSNKVTEKGKDVELRCDPISGHTALYWYRQSLGQGLEFLIYFQGNSAPDKSGLPSDRFSAERTGGSVSTLTIQRTQQEDSAVYLCASSPSGGFFSSNQPQHFGDGTRLSIL.

The CDR3 sequence is CASSQSGTQYF. CDR3 DNA sequence: TGTGCCAGCAGCCAGTCTGGTACGCAGTATTTT. The genes are TRBV11-3 and TRBJ2-3; D is unresolved. The V end was cut by 5 bases, the J end by 8 bases, with 8 bases between. The CDR3 totals 11 residues. Looked up from germline, CDR1 is SGHNT and CDR2 is YENEEA.

This chain uses TRBV18 with TRBJ2-2; D is unresolved. The CDR3 is 16 residues long. Germline-derived CDR1 and CDR2 are KGHSH and LQKENI. V lost 1 base and J lost 7, with 16 bases in between. Written as DNA, the CDR3 is TGTGCCAGCTCACCACTTCCTGGAGTGTACGGCGGGGAGCTGTTTTTT. Its protein is CASSPLPGVYGGELFF.

V and J are TRBV7-8 and TRBJ1-4; TRBD1 matches 9 bases. Germline assignment: CDR1 SGHVS and CDR2 FQNEAQ. V dropped 1 base and J dropped 4; count of bases not matched to a gene: 1. The CDR3 contains 15 residues. The CDR3 is CASSLGGQGNEKLFF. The CDR3 DNA reads TGTGCCAGCAGCTTAGGGGGACAGGGTAATGAAAAACTGTTTTTT.

CDR3 sequence reads: CASSHPVGGLGTGELFF. DNA for the CDR3: TGTGCCAGCAGTCACCCTGTGGGAGGGCTGGGCACCGGGGAGCTGTTTTTT. The V gene is TRBV4-2, the J gene TRBJ2-2; 7 nucleotides agree with TRBD2. Germline CDR1 is LGHNA and CDR2 is YNFKEQ. Losses at the gene ends were 6 bases for V and 4 bases for J; bases not matched to a gene: 14. This CDR3 is built from 17 residues.